The present T cell receptor (beta chain) was sequenced within a study of T cell repertoires in cytomegalovirus infection. Study-level information: CMV epitopes used comprised recently identified HLA-C-restricted ones and well-studied HLA-B-restricted ones. Indications of both CMV infection and matching HLA type were provided by public TCR beta signatures.

General study results and limits: The ex vivo response was dominated by HLA-C-restricted CMV-specific TCR beta clonotypes. Of the TCR beta families, the public ones yielded a cumulative frequency that identified carriers of CMV plus the relevant HLA.

Concerning this clonotype itself: The target antigen is unknown.

The germline V and J ends were trimmed by 6 bases and 4 bases, with 21 bases remaining between them. Germline-derived CDR1 and CDR2 are MDHEN and SYDVKM. The CDR3 totals 17 residues. TCRdb itself ran the reads through MiXCR, one entry per CDR3 protein. The data hold about 920,000 distinct CDR3 sequences, with roughly 31% observed a single time. Sequences were derived from cultured CD8+ T cells from PBMCs, sampled from culture after CMV antigen stimulation. The clonotype comes from a human donor in good health (CMV status not recorded). Some clones in this sample may be carry-over from other donors' samples. The chain recombines TRBV28 with TRBJ2-2, with D possibly matching TRBD1 (6 bases). The DNA of the CDR3 is TGTGCCAGCAGAACTATCTGGGGCAGGGGTGGCACCGGGGAGCTGTTTTTT. As protein: CASRTIWGRGGTGELFF.